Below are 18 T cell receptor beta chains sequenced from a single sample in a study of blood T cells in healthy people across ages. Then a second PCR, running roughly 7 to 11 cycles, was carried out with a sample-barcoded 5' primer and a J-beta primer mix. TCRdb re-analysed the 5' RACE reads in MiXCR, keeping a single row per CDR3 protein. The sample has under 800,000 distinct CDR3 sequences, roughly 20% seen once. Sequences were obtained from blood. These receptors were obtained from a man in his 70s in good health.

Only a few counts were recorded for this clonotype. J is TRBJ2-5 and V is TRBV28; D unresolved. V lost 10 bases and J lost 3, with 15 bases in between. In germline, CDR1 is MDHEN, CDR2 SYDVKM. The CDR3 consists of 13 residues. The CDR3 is CANSNSGKETQYF. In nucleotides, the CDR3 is TGTGCCAACAGCAATAGTGGGAAAGAGACCCAGTACTTC.

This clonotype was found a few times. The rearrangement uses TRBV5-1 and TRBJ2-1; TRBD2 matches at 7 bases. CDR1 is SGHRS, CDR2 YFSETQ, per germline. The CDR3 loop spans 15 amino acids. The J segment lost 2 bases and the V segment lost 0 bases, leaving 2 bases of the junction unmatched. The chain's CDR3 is CASSLGREPYNEQFF. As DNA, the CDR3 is TGCGCCAGCAGCTTGGGGCGGGAGCCCTACAATGAGCAGTTCTTC.

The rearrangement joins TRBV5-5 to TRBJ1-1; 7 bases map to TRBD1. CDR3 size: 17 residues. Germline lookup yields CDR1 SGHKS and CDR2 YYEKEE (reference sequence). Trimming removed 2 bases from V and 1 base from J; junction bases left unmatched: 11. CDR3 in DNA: TGTGCCAGCAGCTTCGGTGAACAGGGGATTGGGAACACTGAAGCTTTCTTT. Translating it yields CASSFGEQGIGNTEAFF.

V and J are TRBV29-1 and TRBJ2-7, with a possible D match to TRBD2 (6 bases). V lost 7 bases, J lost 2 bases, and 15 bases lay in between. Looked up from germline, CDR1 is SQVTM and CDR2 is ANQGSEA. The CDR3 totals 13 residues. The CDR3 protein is CSAEGAGTYEQYF. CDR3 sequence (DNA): TGCAGCGCCGAAGGGGCGGGGACCTACGAGCAGTACTTC.

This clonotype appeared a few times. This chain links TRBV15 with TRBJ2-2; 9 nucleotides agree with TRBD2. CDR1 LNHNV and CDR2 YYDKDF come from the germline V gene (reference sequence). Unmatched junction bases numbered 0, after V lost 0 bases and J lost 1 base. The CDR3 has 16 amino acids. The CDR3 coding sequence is TGTGCCACCAGCAGAGAACTAGCGGGGAACACCGGGGAGCTGTTTTTT. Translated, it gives CATSRELAGNTGELFF.

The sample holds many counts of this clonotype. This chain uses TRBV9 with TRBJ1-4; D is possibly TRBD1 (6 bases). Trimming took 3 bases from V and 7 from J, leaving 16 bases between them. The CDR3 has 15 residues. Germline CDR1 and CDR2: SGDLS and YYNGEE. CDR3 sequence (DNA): TGTGCCAGCAGCGCCTTAGGGGGGCGAGGTGAAAAACTGTTTTTT. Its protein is CASSALGGRGEKLFF.

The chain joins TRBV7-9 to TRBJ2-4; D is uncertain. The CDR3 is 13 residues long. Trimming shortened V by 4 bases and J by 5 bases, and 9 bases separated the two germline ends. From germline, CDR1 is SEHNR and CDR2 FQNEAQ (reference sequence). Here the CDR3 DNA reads TGTGCCAGCAGCTCGTGGGCCCAAAACATTCAGTACTTC. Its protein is CASSSWAQNIQYF.

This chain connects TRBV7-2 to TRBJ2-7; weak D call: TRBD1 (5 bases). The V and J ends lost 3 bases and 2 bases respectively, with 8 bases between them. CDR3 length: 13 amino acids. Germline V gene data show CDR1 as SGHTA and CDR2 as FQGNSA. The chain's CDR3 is CASSFLGAYEQYF. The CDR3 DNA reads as TGTGCCAGCAGCTTCCTAGGGGCCTACGAGCAGTACTTC.

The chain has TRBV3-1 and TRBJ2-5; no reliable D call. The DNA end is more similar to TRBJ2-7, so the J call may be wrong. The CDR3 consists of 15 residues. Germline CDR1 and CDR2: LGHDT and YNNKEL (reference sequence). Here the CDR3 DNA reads TGTGCCAGCAGCCAAGGTTCTGCAGTCTCCTACGAGCAGTACTTC. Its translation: CASSQGSAVSYEQYF.

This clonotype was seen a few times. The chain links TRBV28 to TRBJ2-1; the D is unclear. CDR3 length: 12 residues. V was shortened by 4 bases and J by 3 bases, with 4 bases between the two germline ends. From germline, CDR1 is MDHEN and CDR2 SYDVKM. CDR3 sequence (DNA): TGTGCCAGCAGTTCCAACTACAATGAGCAGTTCTTC. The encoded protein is CASSSNYNEQFF.

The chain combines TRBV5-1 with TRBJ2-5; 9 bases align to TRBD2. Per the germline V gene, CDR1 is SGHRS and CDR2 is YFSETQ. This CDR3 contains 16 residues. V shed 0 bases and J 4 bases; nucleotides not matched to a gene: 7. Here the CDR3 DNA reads TGCGCCAGCAGCTTGGGGCTAGCGGGAAACCGAGAGACCCAGTACTTC. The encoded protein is CASSLGLAGNRETQYF. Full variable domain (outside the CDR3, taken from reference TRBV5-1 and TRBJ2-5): KAGVTQTPRYLIKTRGQQVTLSCSPISGHRSVSWYQQTPGQGLQFLFEYFSETQRNKGNFPGRFSGRQFSNSRSEMNVSTLELGDSALYLCASSLGLAGNRETQYFGPGTRLLVL.

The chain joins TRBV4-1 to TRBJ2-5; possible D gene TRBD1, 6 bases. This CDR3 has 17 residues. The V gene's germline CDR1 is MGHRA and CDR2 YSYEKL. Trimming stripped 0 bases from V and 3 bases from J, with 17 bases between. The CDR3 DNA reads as TGCGCCAGCAGCCAAGAGACGCGAGGGACAAGAAAAGAGACCCAGTACTTC. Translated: CASSQETRGTRKETQYF.

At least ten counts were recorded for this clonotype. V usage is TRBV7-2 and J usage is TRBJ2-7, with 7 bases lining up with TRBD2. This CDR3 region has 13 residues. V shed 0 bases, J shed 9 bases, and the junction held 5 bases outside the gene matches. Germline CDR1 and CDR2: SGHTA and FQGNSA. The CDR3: CASSLASGTAQYF. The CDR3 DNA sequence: TGTGCCAGCAGCTTAGCCAGCGGGACGGCGCAGTACTTC.

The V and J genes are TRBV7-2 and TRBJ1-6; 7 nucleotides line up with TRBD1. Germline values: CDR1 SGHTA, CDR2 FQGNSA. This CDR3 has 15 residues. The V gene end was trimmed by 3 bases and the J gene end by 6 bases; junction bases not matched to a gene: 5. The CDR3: CASSLDGQVNSPLHF. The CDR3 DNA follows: TGTGCCAGCAGCTTGGACGGACAGGTTAATTCACCCCTCCACTTT.

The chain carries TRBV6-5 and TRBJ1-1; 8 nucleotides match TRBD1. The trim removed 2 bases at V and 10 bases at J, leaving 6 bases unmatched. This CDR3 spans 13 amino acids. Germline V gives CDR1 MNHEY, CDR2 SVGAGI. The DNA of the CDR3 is TGTGCCAGCAGTTACCCTGGACAGGGAACAGCTTTCTTT. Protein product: CASSYPGQGTAFF.

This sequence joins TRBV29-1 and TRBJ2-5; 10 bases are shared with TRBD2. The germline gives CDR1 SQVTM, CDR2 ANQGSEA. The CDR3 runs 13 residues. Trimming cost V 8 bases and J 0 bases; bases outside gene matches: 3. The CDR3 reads CSLGLANQETQYF. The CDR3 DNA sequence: TGCAGCTTGGGACTAGCGAACCAAGAGACCCAGTACTTC.

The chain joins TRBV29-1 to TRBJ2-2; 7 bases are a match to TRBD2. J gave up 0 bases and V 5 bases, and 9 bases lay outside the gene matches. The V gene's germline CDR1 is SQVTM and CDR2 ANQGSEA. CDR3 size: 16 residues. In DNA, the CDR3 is TGCAGCGTTCGGGGAGGGGCGCGACCGAACACCGGGGAGCTGTTTTTT. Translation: CSVRGGARPNTGELFF.

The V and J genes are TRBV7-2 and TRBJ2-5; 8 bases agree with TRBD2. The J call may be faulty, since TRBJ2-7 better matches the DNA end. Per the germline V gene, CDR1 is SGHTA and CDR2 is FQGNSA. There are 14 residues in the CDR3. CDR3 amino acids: CASSLVAGGVEQYF. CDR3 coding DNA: TGTGCCAGCAGCTTAGTGGCGGGAGGCGTCGAGCAGTACTTC.